The rows below give T cell receptor beta chains drawn from one sample of a study of blood T cell repertoires in COVID-19. TCRdb keeps only in-frame clones here, not all; method: immunoSEQ multiplex PCR. The table has over 250,000 clones, approximately 88% seen once. Sequencing used peripheral blood. Receptors were obtained from a human donor with COVID-19, enrolled during active disease. The donor label of this sample is uncertain. Each CDR3 is given with its conserved first and last residue. Fields, in order: D gene, J gene, V gene, clone size, CDR3 DNA, CDR3 protein. D genes are given only for firm matches. Part of the rows lack a size; the others show once, few, many or a class for expanded clones.

NA	TRBJ2-7	TRBV28	NA	TGTGCCAGCAGTGAAAGGGGGGGAATCCACGAGCAGTACTTC	CASSERGGIHEQYF
TRBD1	TRBJ1-1	TRBV7-2	NA	TGTGCCAGCAGCTTAACAGGGGGATTCAACACTGAAGCTTTCTTT	CASSLTGGFNTEAFF
TRBD2	TRBJ2-3	TRBV5-4	NA	TGTGCCAGCAGCTTGAAAGGTCGACTAGCGGACAGGGATACGCAGTATTTT	CASSLKGRLADRDTQYF
NA	TRBJ1-5	TRBV5-8	NA	TGTGCCAGCAGCTTTCCCGGGAGCATTAATCAGCCCCAGCATTTT	CASSFPGSINQPQHF
TRBD1	TRBJ2-1	TRBV6-4	NA	TGTGCCAGCAGTGACTATGGCTCCAGGGGGCATGAGCAGTTCTTC	CASSDYGSRGHEQFF
NA	TRBJ2-5	TRBV5-4	NA	TGTGCCAGCAGCTTGGTCGGGGGTCCAGAGACCCAGTACTTC	CASSLVGGPETQYF
NA	TRBJ1-5	TRBV2	few	TGTGCCAGCAGTGAATCCGGTATCGGGGAGCCCCAGCATTTT	CASSESGIGEPQHF
NA	TRBJ2-5	TRBV7-7	NA	TGTGCTAGCAGCCCTCCCGGGACTCCAGGGGAGACCCAGTACTTC	CASSPPGTPGETQYF
TRBD1	TRBJ2-7	TRBV5-4	NA	TGTGCCAGCAGCTCCCGGGACAGGGGGTCGTACGAGCAGTACTTC	CASSSRDRGSYEQYF
NA	TRBJ2-2	TRBV19	NA	TGTGCCAGTAGTGCCAGGGGAGCCGGGGAGCTGTTTTTT	CASSARGAGELFF
TRBD2	TRBJ2-5	TRBV5-8	NA	TGTGCCAGCAGCTCGATGGGACTAGCGTGGCAAGAGACCCAGTACTTC	CASSSMGLAWQETQYF
TRBD1	TRBJ2-1	TRBV5-6	NA	TGTGCCAGCAGCTTGCGGGACAGGGGAAATGAGCAGTTCTTC	CASSLRDRGNEQFF
TRBD2	TRBJ2-3	TRBV11-2	NA	TGTGCCAGCAGCTTAGCCCTAGCGGGATCGGATACGCAGTATTTT	CASSLALAGSDTQYF